This T cell receptor (beta chain) was recovered during a study of blood T cell repertoires in COVID-19. On the study more broadly: PBMCs, B-cell-depleted T cells, or T cells were the source of the cDNA or gDNA that made up the material.

Germline CDR1 is SGDLS and CDR2 is YYNGEE. This CDR3 region has 13 residues. Trimming took off 5 bases at V and 4 bases at J, with 12 bases between the two ends. In the original workflow: Scientists estimated how many nucleated cells there were by amplifying reference gene primers. Sequencing used immunoSEQ multiplex PCR; TCRdb keeps in-frame clones, though not all of them. The D gene and trimming were derived from the DNA, and the V and J assignments and clone size from that table. The sample carries under 250,000 clones, approximately 86% recorded once. V and J are TRBV9 and TRBJ1-1; no definite D call. The specimen sequenced was peripheral blood. The receptor was isolated from a woman in her seventies with active or convalescent COVID-19. The CDR3 bases are TGTGCCAGCAGTGCCCGGGGTAGCACTGAAGCTTTCTTT. Translating gives CASSARGSTEAFF.